The clone carrying this TCR beta chain was counted many times. Its cognate antigen is unknown. This may be a read error, as it is one base from a much larger clone. The data stem from a study of breast tumors, draining lymph nodes, adjacent tissues. Whole-study findings and limits: The lymph node origin of tumor T cells was framed as consistent with a hypothesis, not demonstrated. Compared with lymph nodes, tumors were less diverse; compared with nontumor tissue, more.

The CDR3 has 13 residues. Trimming at V came to 1 base and at J to 10 bases, leaving 8 bases not matched to a gene. Germline loops: CDR1 DFQATT, CDR2 SNEGSKA (reference sequence). MiXCR, applied by TCRdb to the multiplex PCR reads, yields one record per CDR3 protein. The sample includes under 80,000 distinct CDR3 sequences, about 40% seen only once; the top ten take almost 8.5%. The TCR was taken from a female donor with breast cancer. Some clones in this sample may be carry-over from other donors' samples. The chain carries TRBV20-1 and TRBJ1-2; TRBD1 agrees at 8 bases. What was sequenced was breast tumor tissue. The CDR3 here is CSARALTGEAYTF. In DNA form, the CDR3 reads TGCAGTGCTAGAGCCCTGACAGGGGAAGCCTACACCTTC.